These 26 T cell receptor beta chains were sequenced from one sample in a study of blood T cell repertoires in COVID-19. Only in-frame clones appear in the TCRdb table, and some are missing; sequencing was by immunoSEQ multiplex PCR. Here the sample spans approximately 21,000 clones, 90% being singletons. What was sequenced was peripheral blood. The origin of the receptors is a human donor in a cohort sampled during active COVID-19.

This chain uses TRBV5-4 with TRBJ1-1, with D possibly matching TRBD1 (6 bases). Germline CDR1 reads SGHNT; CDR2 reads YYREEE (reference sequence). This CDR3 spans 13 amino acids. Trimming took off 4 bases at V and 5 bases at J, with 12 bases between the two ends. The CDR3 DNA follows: TGTGCCAGCAGCATCCTCCAGGGGACTGAAGCTTTCTTT. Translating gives CASSILQGTEAFF.

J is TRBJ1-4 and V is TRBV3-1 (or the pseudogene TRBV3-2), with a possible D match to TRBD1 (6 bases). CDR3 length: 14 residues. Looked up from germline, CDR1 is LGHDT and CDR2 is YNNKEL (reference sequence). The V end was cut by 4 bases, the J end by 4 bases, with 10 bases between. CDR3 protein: CASSRQEINEKLFF. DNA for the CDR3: TGTGCCAGCAGCCGACAGGAGATTAATGAAAAACTGTTTTTT.

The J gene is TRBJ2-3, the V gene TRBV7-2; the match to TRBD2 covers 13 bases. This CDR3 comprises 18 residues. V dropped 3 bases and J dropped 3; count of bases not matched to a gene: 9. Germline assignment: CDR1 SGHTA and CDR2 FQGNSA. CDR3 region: CASSLWGTSGGVTDTQYF. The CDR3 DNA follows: TGTGCCAGCAGCTTGTGGGGTACTAGCGGGGGGGTTACAGATACGCAGTATTTT.

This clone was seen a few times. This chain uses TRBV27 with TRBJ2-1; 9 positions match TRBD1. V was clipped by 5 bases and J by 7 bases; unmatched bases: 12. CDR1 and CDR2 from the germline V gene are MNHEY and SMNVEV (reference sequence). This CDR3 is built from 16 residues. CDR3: CASSTTGTGFNNEQFF. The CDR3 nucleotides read TGTGCCAGCAGTACCACCGGGACAGGGTTTAATAATGAGCAGTTCTTC.

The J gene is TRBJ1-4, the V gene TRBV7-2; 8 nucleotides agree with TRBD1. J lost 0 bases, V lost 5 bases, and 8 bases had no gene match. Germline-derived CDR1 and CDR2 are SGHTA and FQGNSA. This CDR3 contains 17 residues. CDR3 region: CASSTGGLVATNEKLFF. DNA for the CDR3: TGTGCCAGCAGCACAGGGGGACTTGTTGCAACTAATGAAAAACTGTTTTTT.

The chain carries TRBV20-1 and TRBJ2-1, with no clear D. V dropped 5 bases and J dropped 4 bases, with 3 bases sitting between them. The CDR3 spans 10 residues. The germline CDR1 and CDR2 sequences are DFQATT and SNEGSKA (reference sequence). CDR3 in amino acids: CSAEYNEQFF. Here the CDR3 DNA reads TGCAGTGCTGAGTACAATGAGCAGTTCTTC.

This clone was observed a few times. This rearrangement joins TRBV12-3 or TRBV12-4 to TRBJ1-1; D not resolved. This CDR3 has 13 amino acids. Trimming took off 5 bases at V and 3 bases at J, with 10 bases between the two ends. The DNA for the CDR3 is TGTGCCAGCAGTCCGGGGAGGGACACTGAAGCTTTCTTT. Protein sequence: CASSPGRDTEAFF.

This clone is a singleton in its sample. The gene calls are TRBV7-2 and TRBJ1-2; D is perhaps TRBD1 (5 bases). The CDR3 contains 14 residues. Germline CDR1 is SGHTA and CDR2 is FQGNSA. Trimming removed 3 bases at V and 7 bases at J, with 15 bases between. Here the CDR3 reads CASSLASEGIGYTF. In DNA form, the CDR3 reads TGTGCCAGCAGCTTGGCCTCGGAGGGGATTGGCTACACCTTC.

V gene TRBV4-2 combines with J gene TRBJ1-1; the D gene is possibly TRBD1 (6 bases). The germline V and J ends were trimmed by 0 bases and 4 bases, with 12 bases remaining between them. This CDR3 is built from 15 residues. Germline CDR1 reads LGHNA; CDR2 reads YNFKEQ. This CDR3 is CASSQEPRGGTEAFF. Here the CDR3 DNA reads TGTGCCAGCAGCCAAGAACCCAGGGGTGGCACTGAAGCTTTCTTT.

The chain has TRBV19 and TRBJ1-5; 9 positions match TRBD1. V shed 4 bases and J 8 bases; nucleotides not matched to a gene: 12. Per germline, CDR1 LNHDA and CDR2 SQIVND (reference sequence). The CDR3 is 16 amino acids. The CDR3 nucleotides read TGTGCCAGTAGTAACACACAGGGGGCAGGAACGAAGCCCCAGCATTTT. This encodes CASSNTQGAGTKPQHF.

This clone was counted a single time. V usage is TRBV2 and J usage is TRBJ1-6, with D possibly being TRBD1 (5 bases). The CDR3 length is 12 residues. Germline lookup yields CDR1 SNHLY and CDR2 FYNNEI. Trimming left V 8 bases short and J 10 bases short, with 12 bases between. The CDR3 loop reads CASGGGGSPLHF. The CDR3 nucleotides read TGTGCCAGCGGGGGGGGAGGGTCACCCCTCCACTTT. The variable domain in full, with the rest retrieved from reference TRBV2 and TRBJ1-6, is EPEVTQTPSHQVTQMGQEVILRCVPISNHLYFYWYRQILGQKVEFLVSFYNNEISEKSEIFDDQFSVERPDGSNFTLKIRSTKLEDSAMYFCASGGGGSPLHFGNGTRLTVT.

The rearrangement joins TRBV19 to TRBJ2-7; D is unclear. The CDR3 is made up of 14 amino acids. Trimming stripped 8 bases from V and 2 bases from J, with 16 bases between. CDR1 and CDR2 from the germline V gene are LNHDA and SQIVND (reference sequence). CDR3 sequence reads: CASAQMNTAYEQYF. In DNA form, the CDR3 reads TGTGCCAGTGCTCAAATGAATACAGCCTACGAGCAGTACTTC.

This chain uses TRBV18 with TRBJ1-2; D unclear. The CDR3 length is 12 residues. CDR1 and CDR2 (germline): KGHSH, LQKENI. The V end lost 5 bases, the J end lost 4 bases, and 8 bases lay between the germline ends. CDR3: CASSTMSYGYTF. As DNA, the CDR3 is TGTGCCAGCTCAACGATGAGCTATGGCTACACCTTC.

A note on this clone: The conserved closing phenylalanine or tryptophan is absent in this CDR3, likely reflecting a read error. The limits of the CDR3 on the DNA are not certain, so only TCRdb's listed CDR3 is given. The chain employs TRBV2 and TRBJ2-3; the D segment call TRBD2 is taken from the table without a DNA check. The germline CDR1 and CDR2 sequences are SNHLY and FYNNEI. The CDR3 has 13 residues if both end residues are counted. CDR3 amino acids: CASSRGIQLPKSV.

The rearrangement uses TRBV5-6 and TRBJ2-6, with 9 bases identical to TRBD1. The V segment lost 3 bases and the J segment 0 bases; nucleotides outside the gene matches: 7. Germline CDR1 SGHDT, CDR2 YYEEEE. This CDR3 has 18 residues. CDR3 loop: CASSSPGQGISGANVLTF. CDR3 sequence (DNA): TGTGCCAGCAGCTCGCCCGGACAGGGGATCTCTGGGGCCAACGTCCTGACTTTC.

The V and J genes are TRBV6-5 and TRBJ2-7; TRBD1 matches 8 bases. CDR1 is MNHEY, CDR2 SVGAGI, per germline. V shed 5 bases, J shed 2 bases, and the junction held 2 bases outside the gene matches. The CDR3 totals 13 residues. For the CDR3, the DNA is TGTGCCAGCAGTCAGGGACAGGCCTACGAGCAGTACTTC. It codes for CASSQGQAYEQYF.

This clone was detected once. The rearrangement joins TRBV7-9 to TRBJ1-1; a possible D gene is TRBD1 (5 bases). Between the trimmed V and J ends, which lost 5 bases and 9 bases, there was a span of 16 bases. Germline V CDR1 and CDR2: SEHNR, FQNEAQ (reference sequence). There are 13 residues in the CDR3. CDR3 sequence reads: CASSTTGTLQAFF. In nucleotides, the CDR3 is TGTGCCAGCAGCACTACCGGGACTCTGCAAGCTTTCTTT.

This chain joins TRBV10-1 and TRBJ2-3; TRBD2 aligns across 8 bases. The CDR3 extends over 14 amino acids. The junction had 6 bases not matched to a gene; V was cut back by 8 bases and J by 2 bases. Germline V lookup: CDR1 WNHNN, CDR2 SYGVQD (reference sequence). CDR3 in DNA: TGCGCCAGCGGCGGCGGGGGGAACACAGATACGCAGTATTTT. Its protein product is CASGGGGNTDTQYF.

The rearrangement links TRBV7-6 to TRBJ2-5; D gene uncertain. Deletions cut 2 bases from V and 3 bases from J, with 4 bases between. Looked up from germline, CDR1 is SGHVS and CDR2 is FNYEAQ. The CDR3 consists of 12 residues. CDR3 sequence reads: CASSLQEETQYF. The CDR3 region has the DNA TGTGCCAGCAGCTTACAGGAAGAGACCCAGTACTTC. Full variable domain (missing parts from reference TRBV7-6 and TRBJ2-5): GAGVSQSPRYKVTKRGQDVALRCDPISGHVSLYWYRQALGQGPEFLTYFNYEAQQDKSGLPNDRFSAERPEGSISTLTIQRTEQRDSAMYRCASSLQEETQYFGPGTRLLVL.

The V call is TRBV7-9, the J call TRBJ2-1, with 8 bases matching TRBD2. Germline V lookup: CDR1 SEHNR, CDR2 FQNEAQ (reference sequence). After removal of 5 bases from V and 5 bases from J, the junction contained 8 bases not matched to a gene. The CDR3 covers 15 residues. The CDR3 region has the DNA TGTGCCAGCAGCAGCCGGGGGGGACAAAACAATGAGCAGTTCTTC. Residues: CASSSRGGQNNEQFF.

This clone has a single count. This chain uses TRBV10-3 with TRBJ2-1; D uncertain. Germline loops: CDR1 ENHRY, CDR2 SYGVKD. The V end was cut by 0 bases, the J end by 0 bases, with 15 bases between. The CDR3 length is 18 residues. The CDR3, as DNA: TGTGCCATCAGTGAGTCGATGAGCGAGGTTTCCTCCTACAATGAGCAGTTCTTC. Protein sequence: CAISESMSEVSSYNEQFF.

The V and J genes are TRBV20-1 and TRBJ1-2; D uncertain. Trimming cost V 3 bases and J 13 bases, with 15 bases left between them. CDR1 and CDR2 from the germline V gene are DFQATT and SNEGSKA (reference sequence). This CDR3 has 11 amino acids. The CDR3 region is CSARTGTQGTF. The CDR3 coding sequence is TGCAGTGCTAGGACTGGCACGCAAGGCACCTTC.

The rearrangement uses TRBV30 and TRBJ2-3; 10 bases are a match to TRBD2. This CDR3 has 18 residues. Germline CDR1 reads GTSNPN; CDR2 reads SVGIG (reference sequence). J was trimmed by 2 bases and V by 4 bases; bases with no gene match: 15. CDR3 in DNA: TGTGCCTGGAAGGGTTTTGTGGTAGCGGGGGGCGACACAGATACGCAGTATTTT. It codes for CAWKGFVVAGGDTDTQYF.

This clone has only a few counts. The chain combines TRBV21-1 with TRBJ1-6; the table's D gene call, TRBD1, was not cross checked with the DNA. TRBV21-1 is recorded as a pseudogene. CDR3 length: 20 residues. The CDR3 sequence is CASSKRSSQETGYYNSPLHF. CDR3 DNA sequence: TGTGCCAGCAGCAAACGGAGCAGTCAAGAGACAGGGTACTATAATTCACCCCTCCACTTT.

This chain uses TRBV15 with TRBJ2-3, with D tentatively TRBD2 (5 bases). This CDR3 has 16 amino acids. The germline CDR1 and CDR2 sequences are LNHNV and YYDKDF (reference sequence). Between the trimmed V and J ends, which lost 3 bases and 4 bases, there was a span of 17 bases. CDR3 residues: CATSRGSGSRADTQYF. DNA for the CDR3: TGTGCCACCAGCAGGGGCTCGGGGTCTCGCGCAGATACGCAGTATTTT. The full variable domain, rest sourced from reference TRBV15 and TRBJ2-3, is DAMVIQNPRYQVTQFGKPVTLSCSQTLNHNVMYWYQQKSSQAPKLLFHYYDKDFNNEADTPDNFQSRRPNTSFCFLDIRSPGLGDTAMYLCATSRGSGSRADTQYFGPGTRLTVL.

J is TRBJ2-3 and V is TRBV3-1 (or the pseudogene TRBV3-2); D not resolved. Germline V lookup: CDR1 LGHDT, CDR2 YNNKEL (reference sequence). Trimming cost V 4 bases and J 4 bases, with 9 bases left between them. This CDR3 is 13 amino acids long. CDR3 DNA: TGTGCCAGCAGCCTGGGCACCCCAGATACGCAGTATTTT. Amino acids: CASSLGTPDTQYF.